This T cell receptor (beta chain) was retrieved from a study of Ad26.COV2.S vaccination and SARS-CoV-2 variants. Specified treatment: 19 received Ad26.COV2.S at low or high dose, single or two shots; several received placebo; per-sample allocation not given. Material that was analyzed had been drawn on day 63 after the first vaccine or placebo injection. The CDR3 is made up of 14 amino acids. Germline V CDR1 and CDR2: MDHEN, SYDVKM. Deletions cut 5 bases from V and 9 bases from J, with 19 bases between. Method: immunoSEQ multiplex PCR; TCRdb's copy keeps in-frame clones and lacks some. The sample carries roughly 510,000 clones, 70% to 90% recorded once.

This clonotype originated in a person aged 18-60 years who received the Ad26.COV2.S COVID-19 vaccine or a placebo. This sample comprised peripheral blood, obtained in a trial of Ad26.COV2.S vaccine versus placebo. The chain has TRBV28 and TRBJ2-5; perhaps TRBD2 as D (7 bases). In nucleotides, the CDR3 is TGTGCCAGCAGTGAACAGGGATTGGGAGGGGCCCAGTACTTC. Its translation is CASSEQGLGGAQYF.